Below, 30 T cell receptor beta chains from the same sample are listed, as sequenced in a study of shared clonotypes between healthy human individuals. Data came from immunoSEQ multiplex PCR; TCRdb stores just in-frame clones and leaves some out. Here the sample spans about 770,000 clones, approximately 72% being singletons. The sample taken for sequencing was memory CD4+ T cells sorted from blood. Subset specified: CD45RA-negative fraction. These TCRs come from a woman in her 30s in good health.

The chain recombines TRBV19 with TRBJ2-7; D remains unclear. Trimming took 5 bases from V and 0 from J, leaving 14 bases between them. CDR3 size: 15 residues. Germline-derived CDR1 and CDR2 are LNHDA and SQIVND (reference sequence). CDR3 protein: CASSPRGTHSYEQYF. The CDR3 bases are TGTGCCAGTAGTCCCCGAGGCACCCACTCCTACGAGCAGTACTTC.

The chain joins TRBV19 to TRBJ2-1; D perhaps matches TRBD2 (6 bases). Trimming took off 4 bases at V and 8 bases at J, with 18 bases between the two ends. Germline lookup yields CDR1 LNHDA and CDR2 SQIVND (reference sequence). CDR3 size: 15 residues. CDR3 sequence reads: CASSRIGSAGYEQFF. The CDR3 nucleotides read TGTGCCAGTAGTAGAATAGGCTCAGCGGGCTATGAGCAGTTCTTC.

The J gene is TRBJ1-2, the V gene TRBV2; 8 bases line up with TRBD1. The germline V gene encodes CDR1 SNHLY and CDR2 FYNNEI. J was trimmed by 8 bases and V by 7 bases; bases with no gene match: 6. There are 12 residues in the CDR3. The CDR3 reads CASKQQGEGYTF. In DNA, the CDR3 is TGTGCCAGCAAACAACAGGGGGAGGGCTACACCTTC.

The V call is TRBV7-9, the J call TRBJ1-4; the D is unclear. Germline lookup yields CDR1 SEHNR and CDR2 FQNEAQ (reference sequence). The CDR3 loop spans 17 amino acids. The V gene lost 5 bases and the J gene lost 6 bases, with 22 bases spanning the gap. In DNA form, the CDR3 reads TGTGCCAGCAGCCCCCCTTTCGGGGTTAGGATATATGAAAAACTGTTTTTT. As protein: CASSPPFGVRIYEKLFF.

This clone was seen only a few times. The chain carries TRBV18 and TRBJ2-2; 7 nucleotides align to TRBD1. The V and J ends lost 4 bases and 4 bases, in that order; junction bases with no gene match: 3. The CDR3 totals 14 residues. Germline lookup yields CDR1 KGHSH and CDR2 LQKENI. Here the CDR3 DNA reads TGTGCCAGCTCACAAGGACAGGCCACCGGGGAGCTGTTTTTT. Its translation: CASSQGQATGELFF. Full variable domain (remainder filled in from reference TRBV18 and TRBJ2-2): NAGVMQNPRHLVRRRGQEARLRCSPMKGHSHVYWYRQLPEEGLKFMVYLQKENIIDESGMPKERFSAEFPKEGPSILRIQQVVRGDSAAYFCASSQGQATGELFFGEGSRLTVL.

This clone was counted ten times or more. J is TRBJ1-5 and V is TRBV6-1; 7 bases are a match to TRBD1. Germline V gene lookup returns CDR1 MNHNS and CDR2 SASEGT. V dropped 9 bases and J dropped 10; count of bases not matched to a gene: 15. The CDR3 is 14 amino acids. CDR3 sequence (DNA): TGTGCCAGTAACGACAGGGTGGGAGTAGAACCCCAGCATTTT. Translated: CASNDRVGVEPQHF.

Note on this clone: The same CDR3 arises from other DNA sequences in this sample as well. The genes are TRBV5-4 and TRBJ2-5; D not resolved. Trimming stripped 1 base from V and 1 base from J, with 2 bases between. CDR1 and CDR2 (germline): SGHNT, YYREEE (reference sequence). This CDR3 comprises 12 residues. CDR3 DNA sequence: TGTGCCAGCAGCTTGCCCCAAGAGACCCAGTACTTC. As protein: CASSLPQETQYF. The full variable domain, its missing parts supplied by reference TRBV5-4 and TRBJ2-5, is ETGVTQSPTHLIKTRGQQVTLRCSSQSGHNTVSWYQQALGQGPQFIFQYYREEENGRGNFPPRFSGLQFPNYSSELNVNALELDDSALYLCASSLPQETQYFGPGTRLLVL.

J is TRBJ1-5 and V is TRBV7-8, with D perhaps matching TRBD1 (6 bases). This CDR3 is 17 amino acids long. V dropped 1 base and J dropped 6 bases, with 19 bases sitting between them. Germline V lookup: CDR1 SGHVS, CDR2 FQNEAQ. CDR3 amino acids: CASSLGEQGSVSQPQHF. CDR3 coding DNA: TGTGCCAGCAGCTTAGGGGAACAGGGATCTGTTTCTCAGCCCCAGCATTTT. The full variable domain, its missing parts supplied by reference TRBV7-8 and TRBJ1-5, is GAGVSQSPRYKVAKRGQDVALRCDPISGHVSLFWYQQALGQGPEFLTYFQNEAQLDKSGLPSDRFFAERPEGSVSTLKIQRTQQEDSAVYLCASSLGEQGSVSQPQHFGDGTRLSIL.

CDR3 in amino acids: CASRPASRTYEQYF. In nucleotides, the CDR3 is TGTGCCAGCAGACCAGCATCCCGTACCTACGAGCAGTACTTC. V usage is TRBV6-5 and J usage is TRBJ2-7, with no clear D. V shed 6 bases and J shed 2 bases, with 14 bases lying between them. This CDR3 has 14 residues. The germline gives CDR1 MNHEY, CDR2 SVGAGI.

V and J are TRBV2 and TRBJ2-5; 9 bases are shared with TRBD2. The CDR3 length is 15 residues. With 5 bases clipped from V and 1 base from J, the junction kept 5 bases outside the gene matches. CDR1 and CDR2 (germline): SNHLY, FYNNEI. CDR3 protein: CASSKTTSGQETQYF. The CDR3 DNA reads as TGTGCCAGCAGTAAAACGACTAGCGGCCAAGAGACCCAGTACTTC. Drawing the rest from reference TRBV2 and TRBJ2-5, the complete variable domain is EPEVTQTPSHQVTQMGQEVILRCVPISNHLYFYWYRQILGQKVEFLVSFYNNEISEKSEIFDDQFSVERPDGSNFTLKIRSTKLEDSAMYFCASSKTTSGQETQYFGPGTRLLVL.

This clone was found a few times. The chain is built from TRBV10-2 and TRBJ2-1; D unclear. Germline CDR1 reads WSHSY; CDR2 reads SAAADI. V lost 6 bases and J lost 4, with 10 bases in between. This CDR3 has 13 amino acids. CDR3 in amino acids: CASRPDKYNEQFF. Here the CDR3 DNA reads TGCGCCAGCAGGCCCGACAAATACAATGAGCAGTTCTTC.

V and J are TRBV29-1 and TRBJ2-2; 10 nucleotides align to TRBD1. This CDR3 is built from 14 residues. Germline V lookup: CDR1 SQVTM, CDR2 ANQGSEA. The trim removed 6 bases at V and 2 bases at J, leaving 3 bases unmatched. CDR3 bases: TGCAGCGTGGGACAGGGGACAAACACCGGGGAGCTGTTTTTT. Its protein is CSVGQGTNTGELFF.

This chain connects TRBV18 to TRBJ1-5; D might be TRBD1 (6 bases). Trimming cost V 4 bases and J 6 bases, with 13 bases left between them. From germline, CDR1 is KGHSH and CDR2 LQKENI. This CDR3 is built from 14 residues. The CDR3 DNA reads as TGTGCCAGCTCACTACAGGGAGGCGGTCAGCCCCAGCATTTT. Translated, it gives CASSLQGGGQPQHF.

This clone was seen just once. The V gene is TRBV9, the J gene TRBJ1-4; D is ambiguous. V lost 0 bases and J lost 3, with 9 bases in between. The CDR3 runs to 15 residues. Germline CDR1 SGDLS, CDR2 YYNGEE. CDR3: CASSVDGGSNEKLFF. CDR3 sequence (DNA): TGTGCCAGCAGCGTAGATGGAGGGTCTAATGAAAAACTGTTTTTT. The full variable domain, rest sourced from reference TRBV9 and TRBJ1-4, is DSGVTQTPKHLITATGQRVTLRCSPRSGDLSVYWYQQSLDQGLQFLIQYYNGEERAKGNILERFSAQQFPDLHSELNLSSLELGDSALYFCASSVDGGSNEKLFFGSGTQLSVL.

The chain joins TRBV7-9 to TRBJ1-4; D is uncertain. CDR3 length equals 12 residues. The germline V and J ends were trimmed by 6 bases and 8 bases, with 10 bases remaining between them. From germline, CDR1 is SEHNR and CDR2 FQNEAQ (reference sequence). CDR3 sequence (DNA): TGTGCCAGCAGAAAGGCTCGGGAAAAACTGTTTTTT. Translation gives CASRKAREKLFF.

The gene calls are TRBV28 and TRBJ2-1, with TRBD2 matching 10 bases. Germline CDR1 reads MDHEN; CDR2 reads SYDVKM. Trimming removed 5 bases from V and 9 bases from J; junction bases left unmatched: 16. This CDR3 is 17 amino acids long. CDR3 DNA: TGTGCCAGCAGTCCCTACCCTGAACTAGCGGGAAGCGCTGAGCAGTTCTTC. Translated, it gives CASSPYPELAGSAEQFF.

This clone was recorded once. The sample holds other DNA sequences that translate to the same CDR3. The J gene is TRBJ2-1, the V gene TRBV5-4, with 7 bases aligning to TRBD1. CDR1 SGHNT and CDR2 YYREEE come from the germline V gene (reference sequence). J gave up 6 bases and V 0 bases, and 0 bases lay outside the gene matches. CDR3 length: 13 residues. The CDR3 is CASSLAGGNEQFF. CDR3 nucleotides: TGTGCCAGCAGCTTGGCAGGGGGCAATGAGCAGTTCTTC.

V and J are TRBV13 and TRBJ2-1, with TRBD2 identical over 9 bases. The junction had 8 bases not matched to a gene; V was cut back by 5 bases and J by 6 bases. The CDR3 is 15 amino acids. Germline V lookup: CDR1 PRHDT, CDR2 FYEKMQ (reference sequence). The CDR3 sequence is CASSPVAGERNEQFF. The CDR3 DNA reads TGTGCCAGCAGCCCCGTAGCGGGAGAACGCAATGAGCAGTTCTTC.

The V call is TRBV10-3, the J call TRBJ2-3; D not resolved. The ends were cut back, 2 bases at V and 5 bases at J, with 2 bases in the middle. This CDR3 contains 11 residues. Germline CDR1 and CDR2: ENHRY and SYGVKD. CDR3 sequence: CAISERDTQYF. The CDR3 coding sequence is TGTGCCATCAGTGAGCGAGATACGCAGTATTTT.

This rearrangement joins TRBV4-2 to TRBJ2-1; D call uncertain. Germline CDR1 LGHNA, CDR2 YNFKEQ. The CDR3 is made up of 13 amino acids. The ends were cut back, 7 bases at V and 2 bases at J, with 9 bases in the middle. The CDR3 DNA reads TGTGCCAGCACGAGGACCACCTACAATGAGCAGTTCTTC. Translating gives CASTRTTYNEQFF.

The V call is TRBV7-8, the J call TRBJ2-1, with D possibly being TRBD1 (6 bases). The CDR3 runs 14 residues. Germline CDR1 is SGHVS and CDR2 is FQNEAQ. Trimming left V 1 base short and J 5 bases short, with 9 bases between. CDR3 amino acids: CASSLGDTHNEQFF. The DNA of the CDR3 is TGTGCCAGCAGCTTAGGGGACACTCACAATGAGCAGTTCTTC.

This sequence joins TRBV28 and TRBJ2-2; D might be TRBD2 (6 bases). The CDR3 consists of 16 residues. Looked up from germline, CDR1 is MDHEN and CDR2 is SYDVKM. Trimming removed 3 bases from V and 5 bases from J, with 16 bases in between. CDR3 sequence: CASSLRERENTGELFF. CDR3 DNA: TGTGCCAGCAGTTTGAGGGAACGGGAGAATACCGGGGAGCTGTTTTTT.

This clone was seen just once. This chain uses TRBV7-9 with TRBJ2-2; D may be TRBD1 (6 bases). Trimming took 6 bases from V and 0 from J, leaving 17 bases between them. Germline V gives CDR1 SEHNR, CDR2 FQNEAQ (reference sequence). The CDR3 is made up of 17 amino acids. The CDR3 reads CASRPGFGTTNTGELFF. CDR3 DNA sequence: TGTGCCAGCAGGCCCGGTTTCGGGACAACGAACACCGGGGAGCTGTTTTTT.

The chain combines TRBV5-1 with TRBJ2-5, with D possibly matching TRBD2 (5 bases). The V gene lost 4 bases and the J gene lost 5 bases, with 18 bases spanning the gap. This CDR3 spans 15 amino acids. The germline gives CDR1 SGHRS, CDR2 YFSETQ. CDR3 protein: CASSTLGLPEETQYF. The CDR3 DNA is TGCGCCAGCAGCACGCTCGGACTCCCTGAGGAGACCCAGTACTTC.

This clone came up a few times. This same CDR3 is encoded by further DNA sequences in the sample. The chain combines TRBV19 with TRBJ2-2; D gene ambiguous. With 2 bases removed from V and 4 bases from J, the gap between germline ends came to 8 bases. The CDR3 sequence is 14 residues long. Germline V lookup: CDR1 LNHDA, CDR2 SQIVND (reference sequence). The CDR3 loop is CASSISGGTGELFF. CDR3 nucleotides: TGTGCCAGTAGTATATCTGGCGGCACCGGGGAGCTGTTTTTT. Together with reference TRBV19 and TRBJ2-2, the CDR3 gives the full variable domain: DGGITQSPKYLFRKEGQNVTLSCEQNLNHDAMYWYRQDPGQGLRLIYYSQIVNDFQKGDIAEGYSVSREKKESFPLTVTSAQKNPTAFYLCASSISGGTGELFFGEGSRLTVL.

The chain uses TRBV19 and TRBJ1-1, with a tentative D call TRBD1 (5 bases). The V end was cut by 6 bases, the J end by 2 bases, with 13 bases between. CDR3 length: 14 residues. The germline V gene has CDR1 LNHDA and CDR2 SQIVND (reference sequence). The CDR3: CASSTGTSNTEAFF. The CDR3 DNA is TGTGCCAGTAGCACCGGGACCTCCAACACTGAAGCTTTCTTT.

This clone showed up many times. Other DNA sequences in the same sample also yield this CDR3. CDR3 sequence reads: CASSQDRANHNEQFF. The DNA for the CDR3 is TGCGCCAGCAGCCAAGATCGGGCAAACCACAATGAGCAGTTCTTC. The gene calls are TRBV4-1 and TRBJ2-1; D is unclear. CDR1 and CDR2 from the germline V gene are MGHRA and YSYEKL. The germline V and J ends were trimmed by 0 bases and 5 bases, with 11 bases remaining between them. This CDR3 is 15 amino acids long.

CDR3 sequence (DNA): TGCAGCGTTGGTAAGGGGCCGGAGCCCCAGCATTTT. It translates to CSVGKGPEPQHF. The rearrangement uses TRBV29-1 and TRBJ1-5, with a tentative D call TRBD1 (5 bases). Per the germline V gene, CDR1 is SQVTM and CDR2 is ANQGSEA. The CDR3 contains 12 residues. Trimming took 4 bases from V and 8 from J, leaving 12 bases between them.

In DNA form, the CDR3 reads TGTGCCAGCAGCTTCATGGGACTAGCGCGTTCCTACGAGCAGTACTTC. Protein: CASSFMGLARSYEQYF. The chain is built from TRBV11-2 and TRBJ2-7; 10 bases are shared with TRBD2. The trim removed 3 bases at V and 1 base at J, leaving 6 bases unmatched. Germline V CDR1 and CDR2: SGHAT, FQNNGV. This CDR3 has 16 residues.

The chain carries TRBV28 and TRBJ1-3, with D hard to call. V lost 8 bases and J lost 1, with 12 bases in between. This CDR3 spans 14 amino acids. Germline CDR1 reads MDHEN; CDR2 reads SYDVKM. As DNA, the CDR3 is TGTGCCAGCTCTCTTGGGTGGTCTGGAAACACCATATATTTT. Protein: CASSLGWSGNTIYF.